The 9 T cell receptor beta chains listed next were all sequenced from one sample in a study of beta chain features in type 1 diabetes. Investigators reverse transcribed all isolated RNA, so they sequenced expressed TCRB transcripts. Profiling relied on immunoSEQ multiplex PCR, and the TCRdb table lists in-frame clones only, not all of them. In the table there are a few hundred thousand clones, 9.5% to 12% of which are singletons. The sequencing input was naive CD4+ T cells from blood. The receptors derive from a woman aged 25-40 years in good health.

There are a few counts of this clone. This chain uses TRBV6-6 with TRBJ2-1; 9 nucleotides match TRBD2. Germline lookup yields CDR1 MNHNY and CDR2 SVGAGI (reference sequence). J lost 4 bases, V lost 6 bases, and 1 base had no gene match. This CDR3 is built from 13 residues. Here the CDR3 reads CASRSGRYNEQFF. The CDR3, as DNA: TGTGCCAGCAGAAGCGGGAGGTACAATGAGCAGTTCTTC.

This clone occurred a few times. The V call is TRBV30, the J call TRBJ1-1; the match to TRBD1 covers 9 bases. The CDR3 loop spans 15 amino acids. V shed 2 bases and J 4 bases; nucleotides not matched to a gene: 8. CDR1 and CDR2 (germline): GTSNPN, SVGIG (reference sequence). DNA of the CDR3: TGTGCCTGGAGTACCGGACAGGGGACGGGCACTGAAGCTTTCTTT. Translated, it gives CAWSTGQGTGTEAFF.

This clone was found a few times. The CDR3 nucleotides are TGCGCCAGCAGCCAAGTTTCTAGCGGGAACGAGCAGTACTTC. Protein sequence: CASSQVSSGNEQYF. The chain uses TRBV4-1 and TRBJ2-7, with 9 bases fitting TRBD2. The CDR3 length is 14 residues. The germline V gene encodes CDR1 MGHRA and CDR2 YSYEKL. V was clipped by 1 base and J by 5 bases; unmatched bases: 3.

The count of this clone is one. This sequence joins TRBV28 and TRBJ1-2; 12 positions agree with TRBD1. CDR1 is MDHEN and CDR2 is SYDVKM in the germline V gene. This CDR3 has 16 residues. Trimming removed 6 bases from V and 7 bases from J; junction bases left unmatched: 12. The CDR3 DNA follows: TGTGCCAGCAGCGATACCGGGACAGGGGGCGATTTTGGCTACACCTTC. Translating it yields CASSDTGTGGDFGYTF.

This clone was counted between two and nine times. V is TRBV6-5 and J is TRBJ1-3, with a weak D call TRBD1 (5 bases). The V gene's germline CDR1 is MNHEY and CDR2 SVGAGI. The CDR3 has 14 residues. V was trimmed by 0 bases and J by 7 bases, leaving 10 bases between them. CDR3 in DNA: TGTGCCAGCAGTTACTCGAACGCAGGGAACACCATATATTTT. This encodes CASSYSNAGNTIYF.

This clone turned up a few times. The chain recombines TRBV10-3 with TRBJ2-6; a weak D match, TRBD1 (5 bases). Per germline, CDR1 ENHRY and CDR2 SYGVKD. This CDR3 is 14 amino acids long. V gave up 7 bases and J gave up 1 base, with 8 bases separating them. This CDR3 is CAIMAGSGANVLTF. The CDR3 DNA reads TGTGCCATCATGGCAGGGTCTGGGGCCAACGTCCTGACTTTC.

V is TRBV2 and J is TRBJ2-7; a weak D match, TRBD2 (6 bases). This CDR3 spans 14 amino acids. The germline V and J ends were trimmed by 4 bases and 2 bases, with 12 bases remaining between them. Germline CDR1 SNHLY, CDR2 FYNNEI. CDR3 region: CASSVMEGTYEQYF. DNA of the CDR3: TGTGCCAGCAGTGTAATGGAGGGAACCTACGAGCAGTACTTC.

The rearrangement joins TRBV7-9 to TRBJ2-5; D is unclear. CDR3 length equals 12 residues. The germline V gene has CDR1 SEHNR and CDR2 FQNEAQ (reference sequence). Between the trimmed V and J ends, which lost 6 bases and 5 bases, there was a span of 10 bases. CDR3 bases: TGTGCCAGCAGTAGAAAGTCGGAGACCCAGTACTTC. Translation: CASSRKSETQYF.

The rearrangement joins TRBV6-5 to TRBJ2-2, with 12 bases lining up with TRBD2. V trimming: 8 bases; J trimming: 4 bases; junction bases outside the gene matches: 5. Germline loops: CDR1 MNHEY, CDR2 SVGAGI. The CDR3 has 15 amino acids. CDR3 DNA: TGTGCCAGCGCTAGCGGGAGGGCATCCACCGGGGAGCTGTTTTTT. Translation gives CASASGRASTGELFF.